The 16 T cell receptor beta chains below come from one sample, sequenced in a study of T cells after yellow fever vaccination. Each CDR3 protein is one row after TCRdb ran MiXCR on the 5' RACE reads. The sample consists of some 300,000 distinct CDR3 sequences, more than 3% of them appearing once. The specimen comprised PBMCs, sampled on the day of the yellow fever booster vaccination. Receptors originate from a man aged 18 to 30 who received the YFV17D yellow fever vaccine.

In its sample, this clonotype was seen many times. The CDR3 nucleotides are TGTGCTTCGGGGAAAGAGACCCAGTACTTC. Its protein is CASGKETQYF. The chain combines TRBV28 with TRBJ2-5; tentatively, D is TRBD2 (5 bases). The germline CDR1 and CDR2 sequences are MDHEN and SYDVKM. The length of the CDR3 is 10 residues.

This clonotype was detected many times. V is TRBV5-4 and J is TRBJ2-1, with 7 bases aligning to TRBD1. This CDR3 is built from 14 residues. V lost 9 bases and J lost 9; bases outside the gene matches: 15. Germline V gene sequence: CDR1 SGHNT, CDR2 YYREEE (reference sequence). The CDR3 spells CATLERQGKGEQFF. The CDR3 region has the DNA TGTGCCACCCTCGAACGACAGGGAAAGGGTGAGCAGTTCTTC.

J is TRBJ1-2 and V is TRBV28, with D uncertain. V shed 4 bases and J shed 4 bases, with 13 bases lying between them. The CDR3 loop spans 14 amino acids. Germline assignment: CDR1 MDHEN and CDR2 SYDVKM. This CDR3 reads CASSSVSFFYGYTF. The CDR3 coding sequence is TGTGCCAGCAGTTCGGTCAGCTTCTTCTATGGCTACACCTTC.

This clonotype was recorded at least ten times. The J gene is TRBJ1-1, the V gene TRBV7-7; no clear D gene. The CDR3 totals 13 residues. Trimming stripped 5 bases from V and 7 bases from J, with 14 bases between. CDR1 SSHAT and CDR2 FNYEAQ come from the germline V gene (reference sequence). CDR3 DNA: TGTGCCAGCAGCGCCGGTCCGACGGGTGAAGCTTTCTTT. This codes for CASSAGPTGEAFF.

This clonotype came up a few times. The chain couples TRBV5-1 to TRBJ1-1; 9 nucleotides align to TRBD1. The CDR3 loop spans 15 amino acids. Germline V lookup: CDR1 SGHRS, CDR2 YFSETQ. The V segment lost 7 bases and the J segment 4 bases; nucleotides outside the gene matches: 11. The CDR3 DNA is TGCGCCAGCCTAGGGACAGGGAGCAAGGGCACTGAAGCTTTCTTT. It translates to CASLGTGSKGTEAFF. The full variable domain, completed using reference TRBV5-1 and TRBJ1-1, is KAGVTQTPRYLIKTRGQQVTLSCSPISGHRSVSWYQQTPGQGLQFLFEYFSETQRNKGNFPGRFSGRQFSNSRSEMNVSTLELGDSALYLCASLGTGSKGTEAFFGQGTRLTVV.

Only a few counts were recorded for this clonotype. This chain connects TRBV12-3 or TRBV12-4 to TRBJ2-3; possibly TRBD2 for D (6 bases). This CDR3 has 12 residues. Trimming cost V 3 bases and J 12 bases, with 13 bases left between them. As DNA, the CDR3 is TGTGCCAGCAGTTTGTCCGGGGGTAGTCAGTATTTT. As protein: CASSLSGGSQYF.

This clonotype was recorded many times. The V and J genes are TRBV5-4 and TRBJ2-5; 7 bases map to TRBD2. V lost 6 bases, J lost 5 bases, and 10 bases stayed unmatched. This CDR3 has 14 amino acids. Germline V CDR1 and CDR2: SGHNT, YYREEE (reference sequence). The CDR3 sequence is CASNSFRGEETQYF. In DNA, the CDR3 is TGTGCCAGCAATTCCTTCCGGGGGGAGGAGACCCAGTACTTC. The full variable domain, rest sourced from reference TRBV5-4 and TRBJ2-5, is ETGVTQSPTHLIKTRGQQVTLRCSSQSGHNTVSWYQQALGQGPQFIFQYYREEENGRGNFPPRFSGLQFPNYSSELNVNALELDDSALYLCASNSFRGEETQYFGPGTRLLVL.

This clonotype came up a few times. The V and J genes are TRBV27 and TRBJ2-3; 13 bases map to TRBD2. Germline lookup yields CDR1 MNHEY and CDR2 SMNVEV (reference sequence). The J segment lost 0 bases and the V segment lost 6 bases, leaving 15 bases of the junction unmatched. The CDR3 has 20 amino acids. CDR3 in DNA: TGTGCCAGCAGAGTAGCATCCATGACTAGCGGGGGGCCAAGCACAGATACGCAGTATTTT. Its translation is CASRVASMTSGGPSTDTQYF.

This clonotype was recorded at least ten times. This chain's CDR3 is CASSQDRGHSGELFF. The DNA of the CDR3 is TGCGCCAGCAGCCAAGATCGCGGTCATTCTGGGGAGCTGTTTTTT. J is TRBJ2-2 and V is TRBV4-1; D ambiguous. The CDR3 has 15 residues. The V and J ends lost 0 bases and 8 bases respectively, with 13 bases between them. Germline CDR1 is MGHRA and CDR2 is YSYEKL.

The chain employs TRBV14 and TRBJ1-2, with a weak D call TRBD1 (5 bases). The CDR3 spans 16 residues. Trimming took 0 bases from V and 5 from J, leaving 16 bases between them. CDR1 and CDR2 (germline): SGHDN, FVKESK. CDR3 DNA: TGTGCCAGCAGCCAAGATATCCGGGGGATTTTATATGGCTACACCTTC. Protein product: CASSQDIRGILYGYTF.

This chain connects TRBV9 to TRBJ1-4; a possible D gene is TRBD1 (5 bases). Trimming shortened V by 4 bases and J by 6 bases, and 22 bases separated the two germline ends. CDR1 SGDLS and CDR2 YYNGEE come from the germline V gene. CDR3 length: 17 residues. The CDR3 sequence is CASSPEGKGREDEKLFF. The DNA for the CDR3 is TGTGCCAGCAGCCCCGAGGGGAAAGGCAGGGAGGATGAAAAACTGTTTTTT.

This sequence joins TRBV6-5 and TRBJ2-3; possible D gene TRBD2, 6 bases. The CDR3 runs to 14 residues. Germline V gene sequence: CDR1 MNHEY, CDR2 SVGAGI. Trimming left V 7 bases short and J 15 bases short, with 26 bases between. CDR3 amino acids: CASTIGSPGTGIYF. The DNA for the CDR3 is TGTGCCAGCACCATAGGGAGCCCCGGGACTGGTATATATTTT.

The chain links TRBV28 to TRBJ1-1; D call uncertain. CDR1 is MDHEN and CDR2 is SYDVKM in the germline V gene. The CDR3 runs 13 residues. V lost 6 bases and J 1 base, leaving 9 bases between the germline ends. CDR3 residues: CASRYLRNTEAFF. The CDR3 DNA reads as TGTGCCAGCAGGTACCTTAGGAACACTGAAGCTTTCTTT. Using reference TRBV28 and TRBJ1-1 for the parts outside the CDR3, the full variable domain is DVKVTQSSRYLVKRTGEKVFLECVQDMDHENMFWYRQDPGLGLRLIYFSYDVKMKEKGDIPEGYSVSREKKERFSLILESASTNQTSMYLCASRYLRNTEAFFGQGTRLTVV.

The chain links TRBV20-1 to TRBJ2-2; D assignment may be TRBD1 or TRBD2 (6 bases each). The V gene lost 6 bases and the J gene lost 6 bases, with 17 bases spanning the gap. The germline CDR1 and CDR2 sequences are DFQATT and SNEGSKA (reference sequence). The length of the CDR3 is 14 residues. Here the CDR3 reads CSALRGGMAGELFF. In DNA, the CDR3 is TGCAGTGCCCTCCGAGGGGGGATGGCCGGGGAGCTGTTTTTT.

Ten or more counts support this clonotype. J is TRBJ1-5 and V is TRBV7-2, with D possibly TRBD1 on 6 matching bases. The CDR3 contains 15 residues. V lost 2 bases and J lost 2, with 10 bases in between. Germline V gene data show CDR1 as SGHTA and CDR2 as FQGNSA. This CDR3 reads CASSLRGAGNQPQHF. CDR3 nucleotides: TGTGCCAGCAGCTTAAGGGGGGCAGGCAATCAGCCCCAGCATTTT.

The chain recombines TRBV9 with TRBJ1-1, with D possibly matching TRBD1 (5 bases). CDR1 and CDR2 from the germline V gene are SGDLS and YYNGEE. V lost 3 bases, J lost 2 bases, and 11 bases lay in between. The CDR3 is 14 residues long. The CDR3, as DNA: TGTGCCAGCAGCGCTCTGGGGGGAAACACTGAAGCTTTCTTT. This gives the protein CASSALGGNTEAFF.